This T cell receptor beta chain was documented in a study of T cell repertoires in cytomegalovirus infection. Study findings and constraints: The ex vivo response was dominated by HLA-C-restricted CMV-specific TCR beta clonotypes.

V lost 2 bases, J lost 2 bases, and 9 bases lay in between. The CDR3 is 14 residues long. Germline V gene sequence: CDR1 SGHRS, CDR2 YFSETQ. TCRdb reanalysed the reads using MiXCR and keeps one entry per CDR3 protein. The table has hundreds of thousands of distinct CDR3 sequences, around 31% seen once. This clonotype was seen a few times. Its target is not known. The chain is built from TRBV5-1 and TRBJ2-3, with a weak D call TRBD2 (6 bases). The sample consisted of cultured PBMCs, taken from culture after CMV antigen stimulation. The clonotype originates from a human donor in good health (CMV status not recorded). Some clones in this sample may be carry-over from other donors' samples. CDR3: CASSFASDTDTQYF. The CDR3, as DNA: TGCGCCAGCAGCTTCGCTAGCGACACAGATACGCAGTATTTT.